These 15 T cell receptor beta chains share one sample of origin, sequenced in a study of blood T cell repertoires in COVID-19. Sequencing was performed with immunoSEQ multiplex PCR; in TCRdb, only in-frame clones are kept and a portion is missing. The sample gives some 400,000 clones, more than 85% of which show up once; less than 3.5% is in the top ten. The sample taken for sequencing was peripheral blood. These receptors all come from a human donor in a cohort sampled during active COVID-19.

This clone was seen once. V is TRBV27 and J is TRBJ1-6, with TRBD1 matching 8 bases. The germline CDR1 and CDR2 sequences are MNHEY and SMNVEV (reference sequence). The CDR3 length is 16 residues. V gave up 10 bases and J gave up 9 bases; unmatched junction bases: 17. The CDR3 coding sequence is TGTGCCACCCGAACCTTACAGGGGGGCCCCAGTTCACCCCTCCACTTT. Its translation is CATRTLQGGPSSPLHF.

This chain connects TRBV7-2 to TRBJ1-1; a weak D match, TRBD1 (5 bases). CDR1 is SGHTA, CDR2 FQGNSA, per germline. CDR3 length: 14 residues. Trimming left V 4 bases short and J 3 bases short, with 12 bases between. The CDR3 here is CASSSQGTYTEAFF. The CDR3 DNA reads as TGTGCCAGCAGCTCCCAGGGAACCTACACTGAAGCTTTCTTT.

This chain connects TRBV27 to TRBJ2-3; 8 bases agree with TRBD2. CDR1 MNHEY and CDR2 SMNVEV come from the germline V gene (reference sequence). V dropped 1 base and J dropped 6; count of bases not matched to a gene: 12. The CDR3 is 17 amino acids. CDR3 nucleotide sequence: TGTGCCAGCAGTTTATGGGGAGCGGGAGAACGGGCGGATACGCAGTATTTT. Its protein is CASSLWGAGERADTQYF.

The genes are TRBV18 and TRBJ2-6, with D uncertain. The CDR3 has 17 amino acids. Germline CDR1 is KGHSH and CDR2 is LQKENI. V was trimmed by 2 bases and J by 0 bases, leaving 11 bases between them. The CDR3 is CASSPGLFNSGANVLTF. Here the CDR3 DNA reads TGTGCCAGCTCACCAGGGCTATTTAACTCTGGGGCCAACGTCCTGACTTTC. Based on the CDR3 plus reference TRBV18 and TRBJ2-6, the full variable domain is NAGVMQNPRHLVRRRGQEARLRCSPMKGHSHVYWYRQLPEEGLKFMVYLQKENIIDESGMPKERFSAEFPKEGPSILRIQQVVRGDSAAYFCASSPGLFNSGANVLTFGAGSRLTVL.

The CDR3 region is CASSLGPLGTDTQYF. The DNA of the CDR3 is TGTGCCAGCAGCTTAGGCCCTTTAGGCACAGATACGCAGTATTTT. V usage is TRBV7-2 and J usage is TRBJ2-3; no clear D. V lost 1 base and J lost 1, with 9 bases in between. The germline CDR1 and CDR2 sequences are SGHTA and FQGNSA. CDR3 size: 15 residues.

In regard to this clone: The same CDR3 can be traced to other DNA sequences in this sample. The rearrangement joins TRBV3-1 (or the pseudogene TRBV3-2) to TRBJ1-1; maybe TRBD1 (5 bases). From germline, CDR1 is LGHDT and CDR2 YNNKEL (reference sequence). The CDR3 extends over 13 amino acids. V was trimmed by 4 bases and J by 1 base, leaving 7 bases between them. The CDR3 coding sequence is TGTGCCAGCAGCCTCCAGGGGAACACTGAAGCTTTCTTT. Encoded protein: CASSLQGNTEAFF.

The rearrangement links TRBV5-4 to TRBJ1-6; 11 bases fit TRBD1. The V and J ends lost 2 bases and 5 bases, in that order; junction bases with no gene match: 6. This CDR3 comprises 17 residues. Germline V gene lookup returns CDR1 SGHNT and CDR2 YYREEE (reference sequence). CDR3 DNA sequence: TGTGCCAGCAGCTTTGTTGCGGGACAGGGGGATAATTCACCCCTCCACTTT. It encodes CASSFVAGQGDNSPLHF.

CDR3 in DNA: TGTGCCAGCAGCCAATCTAGTAATAGCAATCAGCCCCAGCATTTT. Residues: CASSQSSNSNQPQHF. The V and J genes are TRBV4-2 and TRBJ1-5; D remains ambiguous. The CDR3 spans 15 residues. CDR1 and CDR2 from the germline V gene are LGHNA and YNFKEQ. V was trimmed by 2 bases and J by 0 bases, leaving 8 bases between them.

The chain links TRBV7-6 to TRBJ2-1; 7 bases line up with TRBD2. The ends lost 2 bases at V and 0 bases at J; junction bases unmatched: 10. The CDR3 runs to 18 residues. CDR1 and CDR2 (germline): SGHVS, FNYEAQ. The DNA of the CDR3 is TGTGCCAGCAGCTTAAACGGGCTCCGCGGGAGCTCCTACAATGAGCAGTTCTTC. Its protein product is CASSLNGLRGSSYNEQFF. Combining the CDR3 with reference TRBV7-6 and TRBJ2-1 gives the whole variable domain GAGVSQSPRYKVTKRGQDVALRCDPISGHVSLYWYRQALGQGPEFLTYFNYEAQQDKSGLPNDRFSAERPEGSISTLTIQRTEQRDSAMYRCASSLNGLRGSSYNEQFFGPGTRLTVL.

CDR3 loop: CASSFKEGNSPLHF. CDR3 in DNA: TGTGCCAGCAGTTTTAAGGAGGGTAATTCACCCCTCCACTTT. This chain uses TRBV28 with TRBJ1-6; no reliable D call. Per the germline V gene, CDR1 is MDHEN and CDR2 is SYDVKM. The CDR3 contains 14 residues. The germline V and J ends were trimmed by 3 bases and 6 bases, with 9 bases remaining between them.

The V call is TRBV4-1, the J call TRBJ2-3; no definite D call. CDR1 is MGHRA and CDR2 is YSYEKL in the germline V gene. The CDR3 consists of 13 residues. The V and J ends lost 1 base and 3 bases respectively, with 5 bases between them. The CDR3 spells CASSQALTDTQYF. The CDR3 DNA follows: TGCGCCAGCAGCCAAGCCTTAACAGATACGCAGTATTTT.

The rearrangement links TRBV7-2 to TRBJ2-7, with a weak D call TRBD1 (6 bases). Germline assignment: CDR1 SGHTA and CDR2 FQGNSA. Trimming shortened V by 7 bases and J by 2 bases, and 21 bases separated the two germline ends. The CDR3 extends over 16 amino acids. CDR3 sequence (DNA): TGTGCCAGCACCTTCGGGTGGGACACGGATGCCTACGAGCAGTACTTC. Its protein is CASTFGWDTDAYEQYF.

V is TRBV20-1 and J is TRBJ1-6, with D possibly being TRBD1 (5 bases). The CDR3 length is 13 residues. The V end lost 3 bases, the J end lost 4 bases, and 7 bases lay between the germline ends. CDR1 is DFQATT and CDR2 is SNEGSKA in the germline V gene (reference sequence). The CDR3, as DNA: TGCAGTGCTAGTAGACAGTATAATTCACCCCTCCACTTT. Translating it yields CSASRQYNSPLHF.

The J gene is TRBJ1-3, the V gene TRBV7-3; 8 bases map to TRBD1. The CDR3 totals 15 residues. Trimming took 5 bases from V and 2 from J; bases not matched to a gene: 5. Germline CDR1 is SGHTA and CDR2 is FQGTGA. Here the CDR3 DNA reads TGTGCCAGCAGCATAGAGACAGGGGCTGGAAACACCATATATTTT. Its translation: CASSIETGAGNTIYF.

The chain uses TRBV11-2 and TRBJ2-5; D call uncertain. V was clipped by 1 base and J by 5 bases, with 5 bases between them. Germline-derived CDR1 and CDR2 are SGHAT and FQNNGV. The CDR3 sequence is 12 residues long. CDR3 nucleotides: TGTGCCAGCAGCTTAGTCGAGGAGACCCAGTACTTC. It translates to CASSLVEETQYF.